This passage covers 29 T cell receptor beta chains from one sample sequenced in a study of T-cell reconstitution after alpha-beta-depleted transplantation in children. Unique molecular identifiers were incorporated into the prepared TCRbeta library. TCRdb reprocessed the PCR reads with MiXCR, giving one entry per CDR3 protein. The profile shows just over 950,000 distinct CDR3 sequences, 25% to 30% of them singletons. Source: PBMCs, mostly from graft donor cells, taken 360 days after TCRalphabeta/CD19-depleted stem cell transplant. The receptors here all came from a boy in the first two years of life who had a stem cell transplant for SCID, so the T cells may come from the graft donor.

The chain's CDR3 is CASSNQTGKGQPQHF. CDR3 coding DNA: TGTGCCAGCAGTAATCAAACAGGGAAAGGTCAGCCCCAGCATTTT. This chain connects TRBV6-1 to TRBJ1-5; weak D call: TRBD1 (6 bases). Germline CDR1 and CDR2: MNHNS and SASEGT. The CDR3 consists of 15 residues. The V and J ends lost 5 bases and 6 bases respectively, with 17 bases between them.

This chain links TRBV18 with TRBJ2-3; 14 nucleotides match TRBD2. V lost 2 bases to trimming and J lost 1 base; unmatched junction nucleotides: 2. This CDR3 spans 17 amino acids. In germline, CDR1 is KGHSH, CDR2 LQKENI. In DNA form, the CDR3 reads TGTGCCAGCTCACCAATGGGACTAGCGGGGGGCACAGATACGCAGTATTTT. Translating gives CASSPMGLAGGTDTQYF. Supplemented by reference TRBV18 and TRBJ2-3, the full variable domain reads NAGVMQNPRHLVRRRGQEARLRCSPMKGHSHVYWYRQLPEEGLKFMVYLQKENIIDESGMPKERFSAEFPKEGPSILRIQQVVRGDSAAYFCASSPMGLAGGTDTQYFGPGTRLTVL.

The chain joins TRBV28 to TRBJ2-3; either TRBD1 or TRBD2 may supply D (5 bases each). Germline CDR1 and CDR2: MDHEN and SYDVKM. Trimming cost V 7 bases and J 1 base, with 12 bases left between them. CDR3 length: 14 residues. The CDR3 reads CASISRDGTDTQYF. The CDR3 DNA sequence: TGTGCCAGCATTTCAAGGGACGGCACAGATACGCAGTATTTT.

The chain employs TRBV24-1 and TRBJ2-1; 8 nucleotides align to TRBD1. V gave up 2 bases and J gave up 6 bases; unmatched junction bases: 5. The CDR3 length is 15 residues. Germline V CDR1 and CDR2: KGHDR, SFDVKD. The CDR3 is CATSDSGTGFNEQFF. In DNA, the CDR3 is TGTGCCACCAGTGATTCCGGGACAGGTTTCAATGAGCAGTTCTTC.

This clonotype was observed a single time. The rearrangement links TRBV5-1 to TRBJ2-3; 7 bases are shared with TRBD1. The CDR3 length is 15 residues. The J segment lost 4 bases and the V segment lost 2 bases, leaving 7 bases of the junction unmatched. Germline V lookup: CDR1 SGHRS, CDR2 YFSETQ. CDR3 loop: CASSLGTVIPDTQYF. The CDR3 DNA reads as TGCGCCAGCAGCTTAGGGACAGTAATCCCAGATACGCAGTATTTT.

This chain joins TRBV18 and TRBJ2-7; 10 bases agree with TRBD2. V lost 1 base and J lost 2; bases outside the gene matches: 8. The CDR3 spans 17 residues. Germline lookup yields CDR1 KGHSH and CDR2 LQKENI. CDR3 region: CASSPRVAGGKTYEQYF. The CDR3 nucleotides read TGTGCCAGCTCACCACGGGTAGCGGGGGGCAAGACCTACGAGCAGTACTTC.

This clonotype has just a few counts. V usage is TRBV6-2 or TRBV6-3 and J usage is TRBJ2-5, with a possible D match to TRBD1 (6 bases). This CDR3 is 15 amino acids long. The germline V gene encodes CDR1 MNHEY and CDR2 SVGEGT. V dropped 6 bases and J dropped 5 bases, with 19 bases sitting between them. CDR3 residues: CASRAAGQGQETQYF. The DNA of the CDR3 is TGTGCCAGCAGGGCCGCAGGGCAGGGGCAGGAGACCCAGTACTTC.

The chain joins TRBV20-1 to TRBJ2-1; 7 bases agree with TRBD2. The CDR3 consists of 15 residues. CDR1 and CDR2 from the germline V gene are DFQATT and SNEGSKA (reference sequence). V shed 8 bases and J 4 bases; nucleotides not matched to a gene: 14. Here the CDR3 DNA reads TGCAGTTTTACCAACATTGGACTAGAGTACAATGAGCAGTTCTTC. Translated: CSFTNIGLEYNEQFF.

This clonotype was seen a handful of times. V is TRBV5-8 and J is TRBJ2-7; D may be TRBD1 or TRBD2 (5 bases each). Germline loops: CDR1 SGHTS, CDR2 YDEGEE. The CDR3 runs to 16 residues. The V end lost 4 bases, the J end lost 3 bases, and 20 bases lay between the germline ends. The CDR3 DNA reads as TGTGCCAGCAGCACCGGTATAGGGACCAAACACTACGAGCAGTACTTC. Translating gives CASSTGIGTKHYEQYF.

This clonotype was seen only a few times. The V gene is TRBV4-1, the J gene TRBJ2-1, with D perhaps TRBD2 (6 bases). The CDR3 has 16 residues. Looked up from germline, CDR1 is MGHRA and CDR2 is YSYEKL. Trimming shortened V by 4 bases and J by 2 bases, and 15 bases separated the two germline ends. Written as DNA, the CDR3 is TGCGCCAGCAGCCTCGGGGGTGGCCGTACCTACAATGAGCAGTTCTTC. The encoded protein is CASSLGGGRTYNEQFF.

The chain employs TRBV20-1 and TRBJ2-1; no clear D. The germline V and J ends were trimmed by 3 bases and 6 bases, with 6 bases remaining between them. This CDR3 is built from 11 residues. From germline, CDR1 is DFQATT and CDR2 SNEGSKA (reference sequence). The CDR3, as DNA: TGCAGTGCTAGTTTCAGCAATGAGCAGTTCTTC. This sequence encodes CSASFSNEQFF.

V is TRBV6-5 and J is TRBJ2-1, with 7 nucleotides matching TRBD1. The CDR3 length is 16 residues. Trimming removed 4 bases from V and 4 bases from J; junction bases left unmatched: 10. In germline, CDR1 is MNHEY, CDR2 SVGAGI. Here the CDR3 reads CASSSRTGFPYNEQFF. CDR3 nucleotides: TGTGCCAGCAGTTCCCGGACAGGCTTCCCTTACAATGAGCAGTTCTTC.

This clonotype was observed a handful of times. The chain links TRBV5-1 to TRBJ2-3, with a tentative D call TRBD1 (5 bases). CDR1 and CDR2 (germline): SGHRS, YFSETQ. Trimming took off 0 bases at V and 0 bases at J, with 8 bases between the two ends. The CDR3 contains 15 residues. CDR3: CASSLVQGSTDTQYF. For the CDR3, the DNA is TGCGCCAGCAGCTTGGTTCAGGGAAGCACAGATACGCAGTATTTT.

V gene TRBV11-2 combines with J gene TRBJ2-5; a possible D gene is TRBD2 (5 bases). This CDR3 has 14 residues. Germline CDR1 and CDR2: SGHAT and FQNNGV. Trimming left V 5 bases short and J 3 bases short, with 13 bases between. The CDR3 sequence is CASSTRTGKETQYF. The DNA of the CDR3 is TGTGCCAGCAGCACCCGGACTGGGAAAGAGACCCAGTACTTC.

In this sample, this clonotype turned up a few times. The chain has TRBV5-1 and TRBJ2-7; D is uncertain. V gave up 4 bases and J gave up 3 bases, with 14 bases separating them. Germline V gene sequence: CDR1 SGHRS, CDR2 YFSETQ. CDR3 length: 14 amino acids. The CDR3 is CASSNDNPYYEQYF. DNA for the CDR3: TGCGCCAGCAGCAACGACAACCCTTACTACGAGCAGTACTTC.

The chain employs TRBV2 and TRBJ1-5; D uncertain. CDR3 length: 14 amino acids. Trimming cost V 7 bases and J 3 bases, with 13 bases left between them. Germline CDR1 and CDR2: SNHLY and FYNNEI. CDR3 nucleotides: TGTGCCAGCACCCCCAGGCTGTCCAATCAGCCCCAGCATTTT. Amino acid sequence: CASTPRLSNQPQHF.

The V gene is TRBV28, the J gene TRBJ1-5; maybe TRBD1 (5 bases). The CDR3 has 17 residues. The germline V gene encodes CDR1 MDHEN and CDR2 SYDVKM. The germline V and J ends were trimmed by 3 bases and 5 bases, with 20 bases remaining between them. This CDR3 reads CASSFLAWGVGDQPQHF. CDR3 in DNA: TGTGCCAGCAGTTTTTTGGCCTGGGGTGTGGGGGATCAGCCCCAGCATTTT.

The rearrangement uses TRBV19 and TRBJ1-1; TRBD1 might be the D (5 bases). The CDR3 has 13 amino acids. In germline, CDR1 is LNHDA, CDR2 SQIVND (reference sequence). Trimming removed 5 bases at V and 7 bases at J, with 14 bases between. This CDR3 reads CASSVNLGGEAFF. In nucleotides, the CDR3 is TGTGCCAGTAGTGTCAACTTGGGGGGTGAAGCTTTCTTT.

This clonotype was seen more than once but under ten times. This chain links TRBV7-2 with TRBJ1-4; TRBD1 matches 7 bases. This CDR3 has 14 amino acids. V was clipped by 5 bases and J by 6 bases; unmatched bases: 6. Germline V gene lookup returns CDR1 SGHTA and CDR2 FQGNSA. DNA of the CDR3: TGTGCCAGCAGCCGGGACAGCGGGGATGAAAAACTGTTTTTT. Protein product: CASSRDSGDEKLFF. Complete variable domain (other parts from reference TRBV7-2 and TRBJ1-4): GAGVSQSPSNKVTEKGKDVELRCDPISGHTALYWYRQSLGQGLEFLIYFQGNSAPDKSGLPSDRFSAERTGGSVSTLTIQRTQQEDSAVYLCASSRDSGDEKLFFGSGTQLSVL.

The chain uses TRBV3-1 and TRBJ2-7; D may be TRBD2 (5 bases). The CDR3 is made up of 15 amino acids. The germline V gene encodes CDR1 LGHDT and CDR2 YNNKEL (reference sequence). The V gene lost 2 bases and the J gene lost 7 bases, with 18 bases spanning the gap. The CDR3 sequence is CASSQPRVDVEEQYF. CDR3 sequence (DNA): TGTGCCAGCAGCCAACCGAGGGTAGACGTTGAAGAGCAGTACTTC.

This clonotype was counted a few times. V usage is TRBV29-1 and J usage is TRBJ2-7; 8 nucleotides align to TRBD1. The CDR3 length is 13 residues. V lost 6 bases, J lost 0 bases, and 4 bases stayed unmatched. Germline V gene sequence: CDR1 SQVTM, CDR2 ANQGSEA. CDR3 coding DNA: TGCAGCGTGGGGACAGGAGTCTCCTACGAGCAGTACTTC. Translated, it gives CSVGTGVSYEQYF.

In its sample, this clonotype was seen a few times. The chain combines TRBV18 with TRBJ1-4, with 9 bases identical to TRBD1. The germline V gene has CDR1 KGHSH and CDR2 LQKENI. V dropped 6 bases and J dropped 8; count of bases not matched to a gene: 7. CDR3 length equals 14 residues. The CDR3 loop is CASSRDRVLEKLFF. The CDR3 DNA reads TGTGCCAGCTCCCGGGACAGGGTACTCGAAAAACTGTTTTTT.

This clonotype was picked up a small number of times. The rearrangement joins TRBV5-1 to TRBJ2-1; D may be TRBD2 (6 bases). The CDR3 is 15 residues long. V gave up 4 bases and J gave up 1 base, with 12 bases separating them. The germline gives CDR1 SGHRS, CDR2 YFSETQ. CDR3 loop: CASSPLARSYNEQFF. DNA for the CDR3: TGCGCCAGCAGCCCTCTAGCGAGGTCCTACAATGAGCAGTTCTTC.

V is TRBV12-3 or TRBV12-4 and J is TRBJ2-7; TRBD2 might be the D (7 bases). V was shortened by 4 bases and J by 0 bases, with 13 bases between the two germline ends. This CDR3 has 15 residues. CDR3 loop: CASSSRGGHSYEQYF. DNA for the CDR3: TGTGCCAGCAGTTCCCGCGGGGGCCACTCCTACGAGCAGTACTTC.

In DNA form, the CDR3 reads TGTGCCAGCAGCCAAGATCTACAGGGCTACGAGCAGTACTTC. This encodes CASSQDLQGYEQYF. The J gene is TRBJ2-7, the V gene TRBV3-1, with a tentative D call TRBD1 (6 bases). Germline V gives CDR1 LGHDT, CDR2 YNNKEL (reference sequence). V was shortened by 0 bases and J by 3 bases, with 9 bases between the two germline ends. CDR3 length equals 14 residues.

The chain combines TRBV12-3 or TRBV12-4 with TRBJ2-3, with TRBD1 as a possible D gene (7 bases). This CDR3 comprises 16 residues. V was clipped by 7 bases and J by 3 bases, with 20 bases between them. The CDR3 DNA follows: TGTGCCAGCAACACCTTAGGAGGGGGCCAAACAGATACGCAGTATTTT. It encodes CASNTLGGGQTDTQYF.

The J gene is TRBJ1-4, the V gene TRBV9; TRBD1 matches at 10 bases. J gave up 5 bases and V 0 bases, and 7 bases lay outside the gene matches. Germline values: CDR1 SGDLS, CDR2 YYNGEE. CDR3 length: 17 amino acids. CDR3 residues: CASSVGDRGSLNEKLFF. For the CDR3, the DNA is TGTGCCAGCAGCGTAGGGGACAGGGGTTCCCTAAATGAAAAACTGTTTTTT.

This clonotype occurred a few times. This chain joins TRBV27 and TRBJ2-1, with 9 bases fitting TRBD2. CDR3 size: 18 residues. Germline assignment: CDR1 MNHEY and CDR2 SMNVEV (reference sequence). V lost 5 bases and J lost 2; bases outside the gene matches: 13. CDR3 in amino acids: CASSPARGGGAPYNEQFF. The CDR3 nucleotides read TGTGCCAGCAGTCCTGCCCGGGGCGGGGGGGCCCCCTACAATGAGCAGTTCTTC.

This sequence joins TRBV7-9 and TRBJ2-7; no definite D call. CDR1 and CDR2 from the germline V gene are SEHNR and FQNEAQ (reference sequence). The length of the CDR3 is 14 residues. The V and J ends lost 4 bases and 1 base respectively, with 11 bases between them. Here the CDR3 DNA reads TGTGCCAGCAGCTCCCCTCCGAGGTCCTACGAGCAGTACTTC. Protein sequence: CASSSPPRSYEQYF.